The 27 T cell receptor beta chains below were found in one sample sequenced in a study of blood T cells in healthy people across ages. For the second PCR, which ran for about 6 to 11 cycles, a sample-barcoded 5' primer and a J-beta primer mix were used. MiXCR, run by TCRdb on the 5' RACE reads, gives a single entry per CDR3 protein. The repertoire has about 1.6 million distinct CDR3 sequences, roughly a third of them found once; the top ten carry around 10%. The sequenced sample consisted of blood. These receptors all come from a woman in her 30s in good health.

The CDR3 region is CASSSRDSRVGKETQYF. As DNA, the CDR3 is TGTGCCAGCAGCTCCCGGGACTCCAGGGTGGGAAAAGAGACCCAGTACTTC. This chain connects TRBV7-9 to TRBJ2-5; tentatively, D is TRBD2 (6 bases). This CDR3 comprises 17 residues. Germline V gene sequence: CDR1 SEHNR, CDR2 FQNEAQ (reference sequence). Trimming shortened V by 4 bases and J by 3 bases, and 21 bases separated the two germline ends.

This clonotype turned up a few times. The chain combines TRBV9 with TRBJ2-1; D not resolved. Germline assignment: CDR1 SGDLS and CDR2 YYNGEE. The CDR3 spans 14 residues. V was clipped by 0 bases and J by 7 bases, with 11 bases between them. The CDR3 sequence is CASSVGNRQNEQFF. The DNA of the CDR3 is TGTGCCAGCAGCGTAGGTAATAGGCAGAATGAGCAGTTCTTC.

Ten or more counts support this clonotype. This chain joins TRBV11-2 and TRBJ2-3; D perhaps matches TRBD2 (7 bases). Trimming removed 5 bases from V and 6 bases from J, with 21 bases in between. The length of the CDR3 is 16 residues. Germline CDR1 reads SGHAT; CDR2 reads FQNNGV. Written as DNA, the CDR3 is TGTGCCAGCAGCCTCACTGGGGGGGCCTCCTCTGATACGCAGTATTTT. It specifies CASSLTGGASSDTQYF.

The chain joins TRBV20-1 to TRBJ1-6; D is possibly TRBD1 (5 bases). Trimming took 3 bases from V and 8 from J, leaving 17 bases between them. CDR1 and CDR2 (germline): DFQATT, SNEGSKA (reference sequence). This CDR3 has 15 amino acids. The CDR3 loop reads CSARTLGTSYSPLHF. CDR3 bases: TGCAGTGCTAGGACGTTAGGGACGTCGTATTCACCCCTCCACTTT.

This clonotype was found a few times. The chain is built from TRBV27 and TRBJ2-3, with 7 bases lining up with TRBD2. V lost 4 bases, J lost 1 base, and 8 bases stayed unmatched. The CDR3 loop spans 16 amino acids. Germline V lookup: CDR1 MNHEY, CDR2 SMNVEV (reference sequence). In nucleotides, the CDR3 is TGTGCCAGCAGTTCCGGACTAGTCTGGGGCACAGATACGCAGTATTTT. Its translation: CASSSGLVWGTDTQYF.

This clonotype was observed many times. With a much larger clone just one base away, this may be a read error. This chain links TRBV6-5 with TRBJ2-5; 8 positions match TRBD2. CDR3 length: 15 residues. V lost 6 bases to trimming and J lost 4 bases; unmatched junction nucleotides: 10. Germline lookup yields CDR1 MNHEY and CDR2 SVGAGI. The CDR3 is CASSSCGGRGETQYF. In DNA, the CDR3 is TGTGCCAGCAGCTCCTGCGGGGGGAGGGGAGAGACCCAGTACTTC.

This clonotype was found once. The chain employs TRBV4-1 and TRBJ2-2; 9 nucleotides agree with TRBD2. V shed 4 bases and J 7 bases; nucleotides not matched to a gene: 10. This CDR3 is 16 amino acids long. Germline V gives CDR1 MGHRA, CDR2 YSYEKL. The CDR3 region has the DNA TGCGCCAGCAGCCCTATAGCTAGCGGGGTGGACGGGGAGCTGTTTTTT. This sequence encodes CASSPIASGVDGELFF.

This clonotype was recorded at least ten times. V usage is TRBV29-1 and J usage is TRBJ1-2; D perhaps matches TRBD1 (6 bases). Trimming shortened V by 3 bases and J by 4 bases, and 12 bases separated the two germline ends. CDR3 size: 13 residues. Germline CDR1 is SQVTM and CDR2 is ANQGSEA. CDR3 sequence reads: CSVDARGIYGYTF. The CDR3 region has the DNA TGCAGCGTTGATGCCAGGGGAATCTATGGCTACACCTTC. The full variable domain, its missing parts supplied by reference TRBV29-1 and TRBJ1-2, is SAVISQKPSRDICQRGTSLTIQCQVDSQVTMMFWYRQQPGQSLTLIATANQGSEATYESGFVIDKFPISRPNLTFSTLTVSNMSPEDSSIYLCSVDARGIYGYTFGSGTRLTVV.

This clonotype was detected many times. This rearrangement joins TRBV28 to TRBJ2-1, with 7 positions matching TRBD2. V lost 5 bases to trimming and J lost 6 bases; unmatched junction nucleotides: 7. The length of the CDR3 is 14 residues. From germline, CDR1 is MDHEN and CDR2 SYDVKM. The CDR3 loop reads CASSTQAGTNEQFF. As DNA, the CDR3 is TGTGCCAGCAGTACCCAAGCGGGGACCAATGAGCAGTTCTTC.

About this clonotype itself: A much more abundant neighbour one base away suggests this may be a read error. This chain connects TRBV7-2 to TRBJ2-1; 14 bases align to TRBD2. The germline CDR1 and CDR2 sequences are SGHTA and FQGNSA. The CDR3 runs 16 residues. CDR3 DNA: TGTGCCAGCAGTCGGACTAGCGGGAGGAACTACAGTGAGCAGTTCTTC. Residues: CASSRTSGRNYSEQFF.

The genes are TRBV6-5 and TRBJ2-7; TRBD1 might be the D (6 bases). V lost 4 bases and J 0 bases, leaving 25 bases between the germline ends. Germline loops: CDR1 MNHEY, CDR2 SVGAGI. The CDR3 length is 19 residues. The CDR3 DNA reads as TGTGCCAGCAGTTTGAAGCCGGGACACTTCGAAGGGAGCTCCTACGAGCAGTACTTC. Translating it yields CASSLKPGHFEGSSYEQYF.

This clonotype was counted only a few times. The chain links TRBV6-5 to TRBJ2-7; the match to TRBD2 covers 8 bases. The V gene end was trimmed by 0 bases and the J gene end by 5 bases; junction bases not matched to a gene: 3. Germline lookup yields CDR1 MNHEY and CDR2 SVGAGI. The CDR3 sequence is 14 residues long. CDR3 bases: TGTGCCAGCAGTTACTCCCGGGGGGGCCACGAGCAGTACTTC. Protein sequence: CASSYSRGGHEQYF.

The chain recombines TRBV29-1 with TRBJ2-7, with D perhaps matching TRBD1 (5 bases). Looked up from germline, CDR1 is SQVTM and CDR2 is ANQGSEA. The CDR3 is 13 residues long. The V end was cut by 3 bases, the J end by 4 bases, with 13 bases between. The CDR3 loop is CSVDRAGLYEQYF. In nucleotides, the CDR3 is TGCAGCGTTGATCGAGCAGGGTTATACGAGCAGTACTTC.

V is TRBV29-1 and J is TRBJ2-2; D may be TRBD2 (5 bases). CDR1 is SQVTM and CDR2 is ANQGSEA in the germline V gene. V lost 3 bases and J 5 bases, leaving 16 bases between the germline ends. The CDR3 extends over 15 amino acids. The CDR3 loop is CSVEWESVLTGELFF. CDR3 bases: TGCAGCGTTGAGTGGGAGTCAGTACTAACCGGGGAGCTGTTTTTT.

The V gene is TRBV20-1, the J gene TRBJ2-7; 13 nucleotides align to TRBD2. The CDR3 is 15 residues long. V trimming: 5 bases; J trimming: 6 bases; junction bases outside the gene matches: 10. Germline V gives CDR1 DFQATT, CDR2 SNEGSKA (reference sequence). The CDR3 DNA follows: TGCAGTGCTCCTGGACTAGCGGGAGATTACCCCGAGCAGTACTTC. This sequence encodes CSAPGLAGDYPEQYF.

CDR3 residues: CASSPSVNYGYTF. CDR3 nucleotides: TGTGCCAGCTCACCGAGTGTAAACTATGGCTACACCTTC. The rearrangement joins TRBV18 to TRBJ1-2, with D uncertain. The germline V gene encodes CDR1 KGHSH and CDR2 LQKENI. The CDR3 has 13 amino acids. The V and J ends lost 3 bases and 2 bases respectively, with 7 bases between them.

This clonotype was observed a handful of times. The rearrangement uses TRBV28 and TRBJ2-3; 8 positions match TRBD1. In germline, CDR1 is MDHEN, CDR2 SYDVKM. V lost 8 bases, J lost 0 bases, and 1 base stayed unmatched. This CDR3 is built from 13 residues. The CDR3 spells CASQGASTDTQYF. The CDR3 bases are TGTGCCAGCCAGGGGGCTAGCACAGATACGCAGTATTTT.

Notes on this clonotype: Its ends do not fully match the called genes, so a read error is possible. This chain connects TRBV30 to TRBJ2-1, with D unresolved. Germline V gene data show CDR1 as GTSNPN and CDR2 as SVGIG (reference sequence). The CDR3 sequence is 16 residues long. The chain's CDR3 is CAWSALMGRSYNEQFF. The DNA for the CDR3 is TGTGCCTGGAGTGCCCTAATGGGTAGGTCCTACAACGAGCAGTTCTTC.

This chain uses TRBV5-1 with TRBJ1-6; D ambiguous. The CDR3 runs to 15 residues. Looked up from germline, CDR1 is SGHRS and CDR2 is YFSETQ. The V gene lost 0 bases and the J gene lost 8 bases, with 12 bases spanning the gap. This chain's CDR3 is CASSLDSGSDSPLHF. The CDR3, as DNA: TGCGCCAGCAGCTTGGATTCGGGGAGTGATTCACCCCTCCACTTT.

The rearrangement joins TRBV4-1 to TRBJ1-6, with 11 bases that match TRBD1. CDR3 length equals 15 residues. Germline values: CDR1 MGHRA, CDR2 YSYEKL. V was clipped by 4 bases and J by 8 bases; unmatched bases: 4. The CDR3 nucleotides are TGCGCCAGCAGCCTGGACAGGGGGCCTTATTCACCCCTCCACTTT. Protein: CASSLDRGPYSPLHF.

V is TRBV5-6 and J is TRBJ2-7; 7 nucleotides line up with TRBD1. The V gene's germline CDR1 is SGHDT and CDR2 YYEEEE. This CDR3 has 17 residues. V dropped 0 bases and J dropped 0; count of bases not matched to a gene: 9. The CDR3 sequence: CASSLGGTVKLSYEQYF. CDR3 in DNA: TGTGCCAGCAGCTTGGGGGGGACAGTTAAACTCTCCTACGAGCAGTACTTC.

This clonotype was seen a single time. This chain links TRBV29-1 with TRBJ1-4; TRBD1 might be the D (6 bases). The V end was cut by 5 bases, the J end by 5 bases, with 15 bases between. The length of the CDR3 is 14 residues. The germline CDR1 and CDR2 sequences are SQVTM and ANQGSEA. CDR3 coding DNA: TGCAGCGTTTTAGGGGGGACCTCAAATGAAAAACTGTTTTTT. It codes for CSVLGGTSNEKLFF.

V gene TRBV28 combines with J gene TRBJ2-1; 7 positions agree with TRBD1. The ends lost 5 bases at V and 10 bases at J; junction bases unmatched: 8. The CDR3 is made up of 13 amino acids. CDR1 is MDHEN, CDR2 SYDVKM, per germline. CDR3 in amino acids: CASSPNRGWEQFF. CDR3 DNA sequence: TGTGCCAGCAGTCCCAACAGGGGTTGGGAGCAGTTCTTC.

This rearrangement joins TRBV5-5 to TRBJ1-1; the D is unclear. The V end lost 0 bases, the J end lost 1 base, and 7 bases lay between the germline ends. Germline V gives CDR1 SGHKS, CDR2 YYEKEE (reference sequence). CDR3 length: 14 residues. CDR3 coding DNA: TGTGCCAGCAGCTTGGTATCCTGGAACACTGAAGCTTTCTTT. Amino acid sequence: CASSLVSWNTEAFF.

The rearrangement joins TRBV6-2 or TRBV6-3 to TRBJ2-1; D remains ambiguous. This CDR3 region has 12 residues. Deletions cut 4 bases from V and 6 bases from J, with 7 bases between. The germline gives CDR1 MNHEY, CDR2 SVGEGT. The CDR3 reads CASSFPSNEQFF. CDR3 coding DNA: TGTGCCAGCAGTTTTCCCAGCAATGAGCAGTTCTTC.

There are a few counts of this clonotype. The gene calls are TRBV2 and TRBJ2-1; weak D call: TRBD2 (6 bases). The CDR3 is 14 residues long. The V end was cut by 3 bases, the J end by 7 bases, with 13 bases between. Germline CDR1 reads SNHLY; CDR2 reads FYNNEI. CDR3 sequence (DNA): TGTGCCAGCAGTGATGGTCTTGCGGGGAATGAGCAGTTCTTC. It translates to CASSDGLAGNEQFF. Complete variable domain (other parts from reference TRBV2 and TRBJ2-1): EPEVTQTPSHQVTQMGQEVILRCVPISNHLYFYWYRQILGQKVEFLVSFYNNEISEKSEIFDDQFSVERPDGSNFTLKIRSTKLEDSAMYFCASSDGLAGNEQFFGPGTRLTVL.

The rearrangement joins TRBV12-3 or TRBV12-4 to TRBJ1-1; unclear D gene. The CDR3 extends over 11 amino acids. V gave up 3 bases and J gave up 5 bases, with 4 bases separating them. This CDR3 is CASSLTTEAFF. The DNA of the CDR3 is TGTGCCAGCAGTTTGACGACTGAAGCTTTCTTT.